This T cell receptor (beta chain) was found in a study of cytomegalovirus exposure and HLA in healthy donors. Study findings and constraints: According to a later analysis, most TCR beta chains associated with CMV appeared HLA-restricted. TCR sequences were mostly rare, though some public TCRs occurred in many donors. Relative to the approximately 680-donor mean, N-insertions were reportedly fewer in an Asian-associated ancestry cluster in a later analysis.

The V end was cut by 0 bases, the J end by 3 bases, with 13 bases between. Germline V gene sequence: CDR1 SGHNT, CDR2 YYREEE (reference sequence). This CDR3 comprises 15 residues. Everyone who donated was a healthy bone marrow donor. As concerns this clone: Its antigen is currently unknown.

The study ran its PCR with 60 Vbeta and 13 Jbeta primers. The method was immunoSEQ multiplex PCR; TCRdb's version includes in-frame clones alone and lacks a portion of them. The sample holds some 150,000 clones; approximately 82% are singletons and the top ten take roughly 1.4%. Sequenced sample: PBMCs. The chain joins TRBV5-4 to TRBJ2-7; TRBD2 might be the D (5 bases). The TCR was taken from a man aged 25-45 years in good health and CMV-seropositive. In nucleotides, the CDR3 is TGTGCCAGCAGCTTGGAGGGAGCCTTAAACTACGAGCAGTACTTC. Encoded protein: CASSLEGALNYEQYF.